Each of the 8 T cell receptor beta chains below was sequenced from the same sample in a study of response to subunit inactivated influenza vaccine. TCRdb re-analysed the RT-PCR reads in MiXCR, keeping a single row per CDR3 protein. The data hold about 500,000 distinct CDR3 sequences, with under 15% observed a single time. Sample: PBMCs from blood, taken 45 days after vaccination. Receptors were obtained from a middle-aged man who received an inactivated influenza vaccine.

This clonotype was counted only a few times. The rearrangement joins TRBV20-1 to TRBJ2-1; no clear D gene. CDR1 is DFQATT, CDR2 SNEGSKA, per germline (reference sequence). The CDR3 runs 14 residues. Trimming took off 3 bases at V and 7 bases at J, with 16 bases between the two ends. In nucleotides, the CDR3 is TGCAGTGCTAGGTTTCTATCCAGAGAAAATGAGCAGTTCTTC. Translation gives CSARFLSRENEQFF.

The rearrangement joins TRBV12-3 or TRBV12-4 to TRBJ2-1; 9 positions agree with TRBD2. V dropped 2 bases and J dropped 7; count of bases not matched to a gene: 9. The CDR3 covers 16 residues. CDR3 nucleotides: TGTGCCAGCAGTTTACTACCGGGACTAGCTACTAATGAGCAGTTCTTC. It is translated as CASSLLPGLATNEQFF.

This clonotype turned up a few times. The J gene is TRBJ1-2, the V gene TRBV10-3; 7 bases map to TRBD1. The germline gives CDR1 ENHRY, CDR2 SYGVKD. The CDR3 has 13 amino acids. Trimming took 7 bases from V and 0 from J; bases not matched to a gene: 2. CDR3 amino acids: CAITGQANYGYTF. For the CDR3, the DNA is TGTGCCATCACCGGACAGGCTAACTATGGCTACACCTTC.

The gene calls are TRBV27 and TRBJ2-7; 13 nucleotides agree with TRBD2. The CDR3 has 17 residues. V lost 4 bases and J lost 0; bases outside the gene matches: 6. Per the germline V gene, CDR1 is MNHEY and CDR2 is SMNVEV (reference sequence). CDR3 loop: CASSSMGTSGVSYEQYF. DNA for the CDR3: TGTGCCAGCAGTTCTATGGGGACTAGCGGGGTCTCCTACGAGCAGTACTTC.

This clonotype appeared a few times. The chain has TRBV20-1 and TRBJ2-4; a possible D gene is TRBD2 (5 bases). V was cut by 7 bases and J by 6 bases, with 10 bases left in between. The CDR3 has 11 residues. Per germline, CDR1 DFQATT and CDR2 SNEGSKA (reference sequence). The CDR3 region is CSGGATNIQYF. CDR3 nucleotides: TGCAGTGGGGGAGCAACAAACATTCAGTACTTC.

The V call is TRBV2, the J call TRBJ2-1; 10 bases are a match to TRBD2. V lost 11 bases and J lost 3; bases outside the gene matches: 7. Germline CDR1 reads SNHLY; CDR2 reads FYNNEI. CDR3 size: 14 residues. CDR3 in amino acids: CAGSLAGVYNEQFF. The CDR3 DNA reads as TGTGCCGGGTCGCTAGCGGGAGTCTACAATGAGCAGTTCTTC. Combining the CDR3 with reference TRBV2 and TRBJ2-1 gives the whole variable domain EPEVTQTPSHQVTQMGQEVILRCVPISNHLYFYWYRQILGQKVEFLVSFYNNEISEKSEIFDDQFSVERPDGSNFTLKIRSTKLEDSAMYFCAGSLAGVYNEQFFGPGTRLTVL.

The genes are TRBV15 and TRBJ2-7; 9 positions agree with TRBD2. Looked up from germline, CDR1 is LNHNV and CDR2 is YYDKDF (reference sequence). The CDR3 loop spans 14 amino acids. V gave up 0 bases and J gave up 3 bases; unmatched junction bases: 0. In DNA form, the CDR3 reads TGTGCCACCAGCAGAGATAGCGGGAGCTACGAGCAGTACTTC. The encoded protein is CATSRDSGSYEQYF.

This clonotype was observed a handful of times. The chain couples TRBV4-3 to TRBJ2-3; the D gene is possibly TRBD2 (6 bases). Germline CDR1 reads LGHNA; CDR2 reads YSLEER. The CDR3 runs to 16 residues. The V end lost 4 bases, the J end lost 0 bases, and 14 bases lay between the germline ends. Written as DNA, the CDR3 is TGCGCCAGCAGCCCCTCGGCGGGGCAGAGCACAGATACGCAGTATTTT. It encodes CASSPSAGQSTDTQYF.